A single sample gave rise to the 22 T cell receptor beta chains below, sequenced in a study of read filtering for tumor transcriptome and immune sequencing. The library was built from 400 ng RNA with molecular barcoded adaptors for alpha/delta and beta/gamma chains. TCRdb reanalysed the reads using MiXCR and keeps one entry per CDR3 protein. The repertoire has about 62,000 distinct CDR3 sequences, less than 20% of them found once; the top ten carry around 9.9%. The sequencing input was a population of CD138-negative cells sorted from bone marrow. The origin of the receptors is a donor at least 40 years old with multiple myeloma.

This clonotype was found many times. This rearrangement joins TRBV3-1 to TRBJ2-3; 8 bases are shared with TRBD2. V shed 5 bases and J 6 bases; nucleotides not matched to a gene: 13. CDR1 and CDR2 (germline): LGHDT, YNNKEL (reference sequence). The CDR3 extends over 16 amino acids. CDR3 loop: CASSSGRGLEADTQYF. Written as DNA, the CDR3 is TGTGCCAGCAGCTCCGGTAGGGGACTAGAGGCCGATACGCAGTATTTT.

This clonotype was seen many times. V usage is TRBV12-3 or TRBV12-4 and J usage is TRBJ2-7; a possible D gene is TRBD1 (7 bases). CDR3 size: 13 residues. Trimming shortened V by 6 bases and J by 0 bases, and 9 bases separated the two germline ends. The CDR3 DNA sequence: TGTGCCAGCAGGCGGGACAGCTCCTACGAGCAGTACTTC. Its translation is CASRRDSSYEQYF.

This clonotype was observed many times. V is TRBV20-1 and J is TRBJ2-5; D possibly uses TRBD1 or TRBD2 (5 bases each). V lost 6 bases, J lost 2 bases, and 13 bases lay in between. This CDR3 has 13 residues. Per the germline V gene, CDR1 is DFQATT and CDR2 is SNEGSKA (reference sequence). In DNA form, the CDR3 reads TGCAGTGCCGAGTCTGAGGGGCAAGAGACCCAGTACTTC. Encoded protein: CSAESEGQETQYF.

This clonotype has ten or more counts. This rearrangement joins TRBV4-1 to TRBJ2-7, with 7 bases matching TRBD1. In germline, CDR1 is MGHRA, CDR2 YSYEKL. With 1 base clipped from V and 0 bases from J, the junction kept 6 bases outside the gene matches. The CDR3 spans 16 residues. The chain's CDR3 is CASSQGQGPSSYEQYF. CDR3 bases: TGCGCCAGCAGCCAAGGACAGGGCCCAAGCTCCTACGAGCAGTACTTC.

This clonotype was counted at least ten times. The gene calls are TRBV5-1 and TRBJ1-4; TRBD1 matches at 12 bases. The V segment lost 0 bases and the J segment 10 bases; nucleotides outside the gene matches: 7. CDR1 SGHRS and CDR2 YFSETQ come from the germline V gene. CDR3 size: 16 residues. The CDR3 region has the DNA TGCGCCAGCAGCTTGGCAACCGGGACAGGGGGCGGAAAACTGTTTTTT. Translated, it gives CASSLATGTGGGKLFF.

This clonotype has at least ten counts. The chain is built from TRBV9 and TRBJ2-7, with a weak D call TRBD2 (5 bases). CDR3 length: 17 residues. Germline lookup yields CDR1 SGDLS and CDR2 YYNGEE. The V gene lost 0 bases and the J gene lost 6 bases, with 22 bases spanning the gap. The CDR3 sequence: CASSVGTGGLKGSEQYF. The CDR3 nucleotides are TGTGCCAGCAGCGTAGGAACCGGAGGACTCAAAGGCAGCGAGCAGTACTTC. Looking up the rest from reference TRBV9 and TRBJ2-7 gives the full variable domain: DSGVTQTPKHLITATGQRVTLRCSPRSGDLSVYWYQQSLDQGLQFLIQYYNGEERAKGNILERFSAQQFPDLHSELNLSSLELGDSALYFCASSVGTGGLKGSEQYFGPGTRLTVT.

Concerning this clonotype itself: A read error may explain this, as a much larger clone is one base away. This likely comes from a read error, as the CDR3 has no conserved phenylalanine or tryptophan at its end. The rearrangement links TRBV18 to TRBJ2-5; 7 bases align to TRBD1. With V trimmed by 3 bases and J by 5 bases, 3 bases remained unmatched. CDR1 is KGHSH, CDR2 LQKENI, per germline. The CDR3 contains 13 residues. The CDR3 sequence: CASSPGQRETQYL. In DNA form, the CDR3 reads TGTGCCAGCTCACCGGGACAGCGGGAGACCCAGTACCTC.

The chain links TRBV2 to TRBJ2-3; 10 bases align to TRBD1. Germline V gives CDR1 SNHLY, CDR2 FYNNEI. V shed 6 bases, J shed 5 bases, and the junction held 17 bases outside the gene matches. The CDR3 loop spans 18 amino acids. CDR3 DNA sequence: TGTGCCAGCAGCCCCTGGGACAGGGGCGATTTTGGGGAAGATACGCAGTATTTT. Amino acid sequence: CASSPWDRGDFGEDTQYF.

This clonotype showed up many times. The CDR3 DNA follows: TGCGCCAGCAGTGAGTCCCGGGGAGTGGGTGAAAAACTGTTTTTT. Amino acid sequence: CASSESRGVGEKLFF. V and J are TRBV10-2 and TRBJ1-4; unclear D gene. Deletions cut 0 bases from V and 7 bases from J, with 12 bases between. Germline CDR1 reads WSHSY; CDR2 reads SAAADI. The CDR3 is made up of 15 amino acids.

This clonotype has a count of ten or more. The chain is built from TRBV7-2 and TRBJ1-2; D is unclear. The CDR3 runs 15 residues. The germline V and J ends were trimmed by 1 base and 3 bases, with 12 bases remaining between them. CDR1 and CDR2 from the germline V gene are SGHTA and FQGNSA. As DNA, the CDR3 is TGTGCCAGCAGCTTAGTAGACCCAGGCTACTATGGCTACACCTTC. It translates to CASSLVDPGYYGYTF. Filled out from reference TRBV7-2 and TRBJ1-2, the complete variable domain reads GAGVSQSPSNKVTEKGKDVELRCDPISGHTALYWYRQSLGQGLEFLIYFQGNSAPDKSGLPSDRFSAERTGGSVSTLTIQRTQQEDSAVYLCASSLVDPGYYGYTFGSGTRLTVV.

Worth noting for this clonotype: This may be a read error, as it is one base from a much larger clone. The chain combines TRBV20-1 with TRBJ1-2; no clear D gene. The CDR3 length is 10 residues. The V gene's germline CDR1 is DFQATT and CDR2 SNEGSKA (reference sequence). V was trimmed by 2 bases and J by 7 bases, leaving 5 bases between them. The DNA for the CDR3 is TGCAGTGCTAGATGGATTGGCTACACCTTC. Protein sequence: CSARWIGYTF.

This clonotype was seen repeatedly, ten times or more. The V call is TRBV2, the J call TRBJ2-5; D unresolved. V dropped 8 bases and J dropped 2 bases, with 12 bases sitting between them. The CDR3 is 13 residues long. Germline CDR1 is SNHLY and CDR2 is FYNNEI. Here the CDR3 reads CASWMYGQETQYF. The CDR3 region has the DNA TGTGCCAGCTGGATGTACGGGCAAGAGACCCAGTACTTC.

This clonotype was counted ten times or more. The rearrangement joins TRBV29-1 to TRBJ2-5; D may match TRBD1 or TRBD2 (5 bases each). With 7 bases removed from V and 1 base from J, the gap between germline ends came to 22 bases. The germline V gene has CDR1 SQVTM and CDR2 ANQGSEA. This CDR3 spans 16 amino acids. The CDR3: CSAPARGASLQETQYF. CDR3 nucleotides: TGCAGCGCACCCGCGAGGGGAGCGTCACTCCAAGAGACCCAGTACTTC.

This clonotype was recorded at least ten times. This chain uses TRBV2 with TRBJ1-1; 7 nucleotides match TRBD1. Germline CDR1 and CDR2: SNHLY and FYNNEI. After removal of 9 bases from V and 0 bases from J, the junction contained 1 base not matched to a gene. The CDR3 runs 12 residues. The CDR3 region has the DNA TGTGCCAGGGGGACAGTGAACACTGAAGCTTTCTTT. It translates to CARGTVNTEAFF.

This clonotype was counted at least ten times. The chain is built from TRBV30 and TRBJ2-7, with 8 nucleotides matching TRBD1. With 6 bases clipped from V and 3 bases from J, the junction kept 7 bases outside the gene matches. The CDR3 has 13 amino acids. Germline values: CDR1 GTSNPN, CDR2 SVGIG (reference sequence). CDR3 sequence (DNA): TGTGCCTGCAAGGGGACAGGCGACTACGAGCAGTACTTC. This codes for CACKGTGDYEQYF.

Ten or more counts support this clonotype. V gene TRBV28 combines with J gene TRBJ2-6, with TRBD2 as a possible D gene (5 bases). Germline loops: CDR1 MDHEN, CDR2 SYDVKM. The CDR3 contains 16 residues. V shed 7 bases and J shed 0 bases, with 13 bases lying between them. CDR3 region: CASIGLLSSGANVLTF. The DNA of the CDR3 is TGTGCCAGCATCGGACTCCTTAGCTCTGGGGCCAACGTCCTGACTTTC.

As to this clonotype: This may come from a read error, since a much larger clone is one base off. The CDR3 bases are TGCAGCGTTGAAGAAACTTTGGCGCAGCTCTTC. It is translated as CSVEETLAQLF. J is TRBJ2-1 and V is TRBV29-1; unclear D gene. The CDR3 loop spans 11 amino acids. Germline V gene data show CDR1 as SQVTM and CDR2 as ANQGSEA.

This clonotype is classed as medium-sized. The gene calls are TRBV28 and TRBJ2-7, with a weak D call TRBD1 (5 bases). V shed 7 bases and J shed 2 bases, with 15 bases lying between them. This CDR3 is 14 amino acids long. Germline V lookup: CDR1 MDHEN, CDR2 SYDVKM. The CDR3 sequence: CASTRQGPAYEQYF. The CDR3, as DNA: TGTGCCAGCACTCGTCAGGGCCCTGCCTACGAGCAGTACTTC.

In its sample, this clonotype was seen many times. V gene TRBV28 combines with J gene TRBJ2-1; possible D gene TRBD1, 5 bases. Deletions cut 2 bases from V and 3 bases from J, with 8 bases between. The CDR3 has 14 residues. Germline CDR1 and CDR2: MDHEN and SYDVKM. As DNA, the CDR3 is TGTGCCAGCAGTTTAGGGGCTAGCTACAATGAGCAGTTCTTC. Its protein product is CASSLGASYNEQFF. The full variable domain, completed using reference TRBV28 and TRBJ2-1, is DVKVTQSSRYLVKRTGEKVFLECVQDMDHENMFWYRQDPGLGLRLIYFSYDVKMKEKGDIPEGYSVSREKKERFSLILESASTNQTSMYLCASSLGASYNEQFFGPGTRLTVL.

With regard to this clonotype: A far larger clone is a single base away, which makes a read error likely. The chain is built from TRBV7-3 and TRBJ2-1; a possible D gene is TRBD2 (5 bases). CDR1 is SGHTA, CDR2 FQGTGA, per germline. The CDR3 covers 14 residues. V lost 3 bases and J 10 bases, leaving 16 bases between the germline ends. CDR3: CASSFSGSDDEQFF. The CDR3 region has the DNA TGTGCCAGCAGCTTCTCCGGTAGCGACGACGAGCAGTTCTTC.

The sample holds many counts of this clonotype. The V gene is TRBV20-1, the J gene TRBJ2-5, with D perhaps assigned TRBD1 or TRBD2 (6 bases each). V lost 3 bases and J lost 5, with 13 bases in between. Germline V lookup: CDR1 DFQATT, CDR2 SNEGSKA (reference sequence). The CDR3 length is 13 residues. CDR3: CSARGWRGETQYF. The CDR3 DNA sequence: TGCAGTGCTAGGGGTTGGAGGGGGGAGACCCAGTACTTC.

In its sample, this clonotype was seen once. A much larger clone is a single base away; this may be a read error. DNA for the CDR3: TGTGCCAGCAGCTTAGAGGGCGGTCGCGCAGATACGCAGTATTTT. Protein product: CASSLEGGRADTQYF. This sequence joins TRBV11-3 and TRBJ2-3; D is unresolved. The germline CDR1 and CDR2 sequences are SGHNT and YENEEA. The CDR3 covers 15 residues. V was pared by 0 bases and J by 4 bases, with 11 bases between.